This paragraph covers one T cell receptor (beta chain) sequence. These data originate in a study of blood T cell repertoires in COVID-19. Study at large: Samples representing acute and convalescent COVID-19 were sourced from the United States, Italy and Spain. T cells, B-cell-depleted T cells, or PBMCs supplied cDNA or gDNA.

Methods used by the authors: Reference gene primers were amplified, and this amplification served to estimate nucleated cell counts. Method: immunoSEQ multiplex PCR; TCRdb's copy keeps in-frame clones and lacks some. V, J and clone size derive from that table, while D and trimming were established from the DNA sequence. The sample records tens of thousands of clones, 80% to 90% being singletons. This TCR derives from a man older than 75 with acute or convalescent COVID-19. The sequenced material came from peripheral blood.

The CDR3 region is CASSPGPAGYEQYF. CDR3 DNA: TGTGCCAGCAGCCCGGGTCCAGCTGGGTACGAGCAGTACTTC. V and J are TRBV27 and TRBJ2-7; D is uncertain. V was cut by 6 bases and J by 4 bases, with 16 bases left in between. Looked up from germline, CDR1 is MNHEY and CDR2 is SMNVEV (reference sequence). This CDR3 has 14 residues.